The clone carrying this TCR beta chain was detected only a few times. Each sample contained 1-10 million cryopreserved PBMC, thawed before DNA extraction. Running of the v3.0 immunoSEQ assay took place at survey level. Measured with immunoSEQ multiplex PCR; TCRdb has only the in-frame clones, and not every one. This table holds about 50,000 clones, approximately 79% found once. This sample is part of a study of long-term antiretroviral therapy in people with HIV. About the research overall: Collection of the earliest samples took place about a decade ahead of the 2015 immediate-ART recommendation.

This material consisted of unsorted PBMCs, taken 0.8 years after starting antiretroviral therapy. The TCR originated in a young woman with HIV.

DNA for the CDR3: TGTGCCAGCAGTGACAGGGGGCAAGTATACGAGCAGTACTTC. Translation: CASSDRGQVYEQYF. The V and J genes are TRBV6-1 and TRBJ2-7; 8 nucleotides align to TRBD1. Trimming removed 3 bases from V and 4 bases from J; junction bases left unmatched: 5. Germline CDR1 reads MNHNS; CDR2 reads SASEGT. The CDR3 contains 14 residues.